This TCR beta chain came from a study of regulatory T cells in long-lasting Graves disease. About the study: Patients with new Graves' disease had used antithyroid drugs below 3 months.

Sample time point: newly diagnosed GD, antithyroid drugs for less than 3 months. From RNA extracted from PBMCs, the TCR library was made. Notes on the study in general: Accuracy might have suffered from few samples. With persistent disease, TRBV28, TRBJ1-2 and TRBJ2-5 were the favored segments.

Trimming cost V 4 bases and J 3 bases, with 13 bases left between them. This CDR3 spans 14 amino acids. In germline, CDR1 is MDHEN, CDR2 SYDVKM. Assembly of TCR beta libraries relied on iRepertoire HTBI primers together with Arm-PCR of CDR3 regions. In the original workflow: More than 55 TRBV and approximately 13 TRBJ segments were identified across samples. One entry per CDR3 protein, called by TCRdb with MiXCR from the multiplex PCR reads. The V and J calls, along with clone size, are taken from TCRdb and not from the paper's own processing. This sample has about 320,000 distinct CDR3 sequences, with 18% found just once. There are many counts of this clonotype. Antigen: not known.

The receptor's source is a female donor with Graves disease. V usage is TRBV28 and J usage is TRBJ2-7; D gene unclear. The sequences come from peripheral blood mononuclear cells (PBMCs), collected at new diagnosis, from a patient treated with antithyroid drugs. Here the CDR3 reads CASSSQPGSYEQYF. In nucleotides, the CDR3 is TGTGCCAGCAGTTCCCAGCCGGGTAGCTACGAGCAGTACTTC.